This T cell receptor beta chain is drawn from a study of shared clonotypes between healthy human individuals. Study information: A donor's plate count was three for CD4 naive and three for CD4 memory; CD8 naive had two and CD8 memory one. Notes on the study in general: A handful of donors had around 5% of their naive CD4 clonotypes in common.

V lost 4 bases and J lost 2, with 15 bases in between. The germline V gene encodes CDR1 LGHNA and CDR2 YSLEER. The CDR3 runs to 15 residues. Sequencing used immunoSEQ multiplex PCR; TCRdb keeps in-frame clones, though not all of them. The sample yields over a million clones, approximately 80% seen once. Study donors comprised healthy, HIV-negative adults devoid of recent acute infection or vaccination. Details on this clone: Its antigen is not identified.

The TCR was taken from a man aged 18 to 35 in good health. Some clones in this sample may be carry-over from other donors' samples. The sequencing input was memory CD4+ T cells from PBMCs. Subset of the sample: CD45RA-negative fraction. The chain recombines TRBV4-3 with TRBJ2-7; either TRBD1 or TRBD2 may fit D (5 bases each). CDR3 coding DNA: TGCGCCAGCAGCCGAACCGGGACGGTGGCCTACGAGCAGTACTTC. This encodes CASSRTGTVAYEQYF.